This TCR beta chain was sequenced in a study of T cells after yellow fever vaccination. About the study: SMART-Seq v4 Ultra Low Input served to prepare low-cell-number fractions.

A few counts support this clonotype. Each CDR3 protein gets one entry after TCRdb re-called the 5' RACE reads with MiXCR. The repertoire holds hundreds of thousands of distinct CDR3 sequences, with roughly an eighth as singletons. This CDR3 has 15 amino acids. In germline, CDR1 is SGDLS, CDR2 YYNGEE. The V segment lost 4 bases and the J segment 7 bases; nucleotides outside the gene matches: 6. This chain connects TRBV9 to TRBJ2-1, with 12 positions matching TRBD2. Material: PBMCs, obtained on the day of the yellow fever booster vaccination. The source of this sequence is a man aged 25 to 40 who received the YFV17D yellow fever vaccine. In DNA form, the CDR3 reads TGTGCCAGCAGCAGGACTAGCGGGATGGTAAATGAGCAGTTCTTC. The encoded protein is CASSRTSGMVNEQFF. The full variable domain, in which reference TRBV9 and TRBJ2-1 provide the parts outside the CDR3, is DSGVTQTPKHLITATGQRVTLRCSPRSGDLSVYWYQQSLDQGLQFLIQYYNGEERAKGNILERFSAQQFPDLHSELNLSSLELGDSALYFCASSRTSGMVNEQFFGPGTRLTVL.